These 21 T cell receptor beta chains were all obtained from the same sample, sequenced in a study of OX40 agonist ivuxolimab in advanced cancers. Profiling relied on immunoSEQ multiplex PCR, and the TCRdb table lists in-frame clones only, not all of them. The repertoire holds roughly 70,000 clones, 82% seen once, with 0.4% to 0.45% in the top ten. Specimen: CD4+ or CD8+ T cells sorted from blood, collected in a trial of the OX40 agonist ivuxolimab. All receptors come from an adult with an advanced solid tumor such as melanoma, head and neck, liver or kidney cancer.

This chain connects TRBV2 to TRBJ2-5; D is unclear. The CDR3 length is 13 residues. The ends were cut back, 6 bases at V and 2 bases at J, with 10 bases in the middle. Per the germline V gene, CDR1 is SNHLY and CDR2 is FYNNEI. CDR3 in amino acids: CASSKDWQETQYF. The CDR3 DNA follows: TGTGCCAGCAGCAAAGACTGGCAAGAGACCCAGTACTTC. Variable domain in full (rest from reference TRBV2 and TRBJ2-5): EPEVTQTPSHQVTQMGQEVILRCVPISNHLYFYWYRQILGQKVEFLVSFYNNEISEKSEIFDDQFSVERPDGSNFTLKIRSTKLEDSAMYFCASSKDWQETQYFGPGTRLLVL.

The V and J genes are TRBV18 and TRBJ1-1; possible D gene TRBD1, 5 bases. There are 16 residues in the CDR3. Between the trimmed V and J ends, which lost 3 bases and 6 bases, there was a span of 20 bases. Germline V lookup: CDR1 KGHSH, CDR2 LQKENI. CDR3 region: CASSPDGGALLSEAFF. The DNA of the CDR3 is TGTGCCAGCTCACCCGATGGGGGTGCTTTACTCTCTGAAGCTTTCTTT.

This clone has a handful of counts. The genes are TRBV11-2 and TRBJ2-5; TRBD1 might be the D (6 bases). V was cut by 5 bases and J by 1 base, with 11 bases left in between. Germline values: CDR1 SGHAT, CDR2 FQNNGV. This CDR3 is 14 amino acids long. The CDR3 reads CASSRGQLQETQYF. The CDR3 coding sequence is TGTGCCAGCAGCAGAGGACAGCTCCAAGAGACCCAGTACTTC.

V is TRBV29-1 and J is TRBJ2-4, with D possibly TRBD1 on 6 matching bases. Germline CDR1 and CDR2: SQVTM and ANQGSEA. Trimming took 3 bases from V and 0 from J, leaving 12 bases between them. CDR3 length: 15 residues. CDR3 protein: CSVEGTTLAKNIQYF. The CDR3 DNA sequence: TGCAGCGTTGAGGGGACAACTTTAGCCAAAAACATTCAGTACTTC.

DNA of the CDR3: TGTGCCAGCAGGCGGGACAGGGTTACTGAAGCTTTCTTT. Encoded protein: CASRRDRVTEAFF. The V gene is TRBV28, the J gene TRBJ1-1; 9 bases map to TRBD1. Per the germline V gene, CDR1 is MDHEN and CDR2 is SYDVKM. This CDR3 comprises 13 residues. The trim removed 6 bases at V and 5 bases at J, leaving 4 bases unmatched. Variable domain in full (rest from reference TRBV28 and TRBJ1-1): DVKVTQSSRYLVKRTGEKVFLECVQDMDHENMFWYRQDPGLGLRLIYFSYDVKMKEKGDIPEGYSVSREKKERFSLILESASTNQTSMYLCASRRDRVTEAFFGQGTRLTVV.

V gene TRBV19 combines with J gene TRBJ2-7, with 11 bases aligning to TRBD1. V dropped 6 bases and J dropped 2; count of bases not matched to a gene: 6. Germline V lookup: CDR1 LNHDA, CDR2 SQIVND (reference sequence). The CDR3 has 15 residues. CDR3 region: CASSQGTGGTYEQYF. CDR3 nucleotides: TGTGCCAGTAGCCAAGGGACAGGGGGAACCTACGAGCAGTACTTC.

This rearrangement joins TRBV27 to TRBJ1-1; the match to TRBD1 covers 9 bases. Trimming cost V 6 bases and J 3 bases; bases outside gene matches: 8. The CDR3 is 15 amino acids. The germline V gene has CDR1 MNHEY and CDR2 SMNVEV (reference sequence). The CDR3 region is CASRAPGTGYTEAFF. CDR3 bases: TGTGCCAGCAGGGCGCCGGGGACAGGGTACACTGAAGCTTTCTTT.

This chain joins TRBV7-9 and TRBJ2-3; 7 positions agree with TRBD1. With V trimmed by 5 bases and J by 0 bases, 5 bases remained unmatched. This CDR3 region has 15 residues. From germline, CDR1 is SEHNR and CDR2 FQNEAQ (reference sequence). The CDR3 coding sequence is TGTGCCAGCAGCCAAGGGGGCCTAAGCACAGATACGCAGTATTTT. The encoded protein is CASSQGGLSTDTQYF.

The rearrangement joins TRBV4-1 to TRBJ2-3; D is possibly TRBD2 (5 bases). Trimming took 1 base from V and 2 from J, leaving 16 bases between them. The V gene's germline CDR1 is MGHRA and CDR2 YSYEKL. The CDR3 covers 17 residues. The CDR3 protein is CASSQGRRSPDTDTQYF. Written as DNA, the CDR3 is TGCGCCAGCAGCCAAGGGAGGAGGTCGCCTGACACAGATACGCAGTATTTT.

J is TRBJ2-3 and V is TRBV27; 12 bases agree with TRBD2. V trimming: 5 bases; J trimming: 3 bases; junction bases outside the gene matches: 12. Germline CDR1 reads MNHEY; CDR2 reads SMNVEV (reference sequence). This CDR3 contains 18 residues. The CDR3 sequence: CASSGRGLAGPGTDTQYF. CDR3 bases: TGTGCCAGCAGTGGTCGGGGACTAGCGGGCCCTGGGACAGATACGCAGTATTTT.

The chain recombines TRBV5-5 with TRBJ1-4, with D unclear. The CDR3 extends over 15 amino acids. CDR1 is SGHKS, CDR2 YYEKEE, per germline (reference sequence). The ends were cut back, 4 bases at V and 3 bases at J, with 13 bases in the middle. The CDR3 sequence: CASSGGKAANEKLFF. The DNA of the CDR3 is TGTGCCAGCAGCGGCGGGAAGGCGGCTAATGAAAAACTGTTTTTT.

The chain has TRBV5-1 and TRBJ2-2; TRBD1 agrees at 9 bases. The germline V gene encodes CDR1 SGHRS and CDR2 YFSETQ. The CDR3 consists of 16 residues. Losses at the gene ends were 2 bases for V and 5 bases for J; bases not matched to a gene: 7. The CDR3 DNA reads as TGCGCCAGCAGCTTTTCCGGGGACAGGGTGACCGGGGAGCTGTTTTTT. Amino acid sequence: CASSFSGDRVTGELFF.

The DNA of the CDR3 is TGTGCCAGCAGTCAGGGGTGGGAGAACACTGAAGCTTTCTTT. Amino acids: CASSQGWENTEAFF. This rearrangement joins TRBV6-5 to TRBJ1-1, with a weak D call TRBD1 (6 bases). CDR1 is MNHEY, CDR2 SVGAGI, per germline. The CDR3 sequence is 14 residues long. Trimming shortened V by 5 bases and J by 1 base, and 11 bases separated the two germline ends.

CDR3 region: CASSLSLQPQHF. In DNA form, the CDR3 reads TGTGCCAGCAGTTTAAGTCTTCAGCCCCAGCATTTT. The rearrangement uses TRBV28 and TRBJ1-5; D remains unclear. V shed 2 bases and J shed 6 bases, with 5 bases lying between them. This CDR3 contains 12 residues. Per the germline V gene, CDR1 is MDHEN and CDR2 is SYDVKM.

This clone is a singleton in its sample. CDR3 sequence reads: CASRRMNLGENQPQHF. In DNA, the CDR3 is TGTGCCAGCAGGCGAATGAATCTAGGGGAAAATCAGCCCCAGCATTTT. This chain uses TRBV6-4 with TRBJ1-5; a weak D match, TRBD1 (5 bases). V lost 6 bases to trimming and J lost 4 bases, with 19 bases between them. The CDR3 totals 16 residues. Germline values: CDR1 MRHNA, CDR2 SNTAGT.

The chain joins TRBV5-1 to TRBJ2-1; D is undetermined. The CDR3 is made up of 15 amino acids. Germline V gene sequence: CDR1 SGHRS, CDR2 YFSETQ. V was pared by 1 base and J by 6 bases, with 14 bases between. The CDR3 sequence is CASSLTVTAVNEQFF. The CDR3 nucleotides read TGCGCCAGCAGCTTGACCGTAACAGCTGTCAATGAGCAGTTCTTC.

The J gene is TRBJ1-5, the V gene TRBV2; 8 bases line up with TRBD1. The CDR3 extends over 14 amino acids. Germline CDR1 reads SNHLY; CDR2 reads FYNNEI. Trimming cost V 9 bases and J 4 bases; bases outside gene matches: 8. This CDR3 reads CASAGGAGNQPQHF. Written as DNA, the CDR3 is TGTGCCAGTGCAGGGGGCGCGGGTAATCAGCCCCAGCATTTT.

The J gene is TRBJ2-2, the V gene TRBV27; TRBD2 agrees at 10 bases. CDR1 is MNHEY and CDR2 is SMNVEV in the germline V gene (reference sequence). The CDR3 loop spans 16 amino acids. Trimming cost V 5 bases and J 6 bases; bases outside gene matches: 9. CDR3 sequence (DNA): TGTGCCAGCAGTACCCCCCAGCGGGAGGGGTCCGGGGAGCTGTTTTTT. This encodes CASSTPQREGSGELFF.

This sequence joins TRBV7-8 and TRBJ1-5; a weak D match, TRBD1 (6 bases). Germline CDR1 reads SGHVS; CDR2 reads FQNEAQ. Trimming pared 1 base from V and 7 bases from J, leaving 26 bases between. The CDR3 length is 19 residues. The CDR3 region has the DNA TGTGCCAGCAGCTTAGTAAGGGTAGTAAACAGGGAGGTGCAGCAGCCCCAGCATTTT. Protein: CASSLVRVVNREVQQPQHF. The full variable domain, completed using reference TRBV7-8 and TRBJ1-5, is GAGVSQSPRYKVAKRGQDVALRCDPISGHVSLFWYQQALGQGPEFLTYFQNEAQLDKSGLPSDRFFAERPEGSVSTLKIQRTQQEDSAVYLCASSLVRVVNREVQQPQHFGDGTRLSIL.

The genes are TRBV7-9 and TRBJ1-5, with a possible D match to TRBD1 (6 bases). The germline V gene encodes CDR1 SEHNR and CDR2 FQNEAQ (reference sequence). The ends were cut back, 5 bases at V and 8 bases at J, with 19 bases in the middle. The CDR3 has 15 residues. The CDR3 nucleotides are TGTGCCAGCAGCAGAACAGGGTCCGGAGAAAAGCCCCAGCATTTT. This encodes CASSRTGSGEKPQHF.

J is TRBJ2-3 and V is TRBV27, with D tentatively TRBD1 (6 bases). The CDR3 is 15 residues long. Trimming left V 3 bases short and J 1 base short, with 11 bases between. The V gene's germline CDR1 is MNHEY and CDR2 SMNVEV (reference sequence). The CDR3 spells CASSLRGWGTDTQYF. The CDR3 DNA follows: TGTGCCAGCAGTTTGAGGGGGTGGGGCACAGATACGCAGTATTTT.